This TCR beta chain was sequenced during a study of OX40 agonist ivuxolimab in advanced cancers. The data were produced by immunoSEQ multiplex PCR, yet TCRdb's version contains in-frame clones alone and is incomplete. This table holds approximately 52,000 clones, approximately 79% found once. The CDR3 is 15 residues long. J gave up 6 bases and V 0 bases, and 3 bases lay outside the gene matches. Germline lookup yields CDR1 MNHEY and CDR2 SVGAGI. The material sequenced was CD4+ or CD8+ T cells sorted from blood, taken in a trial of the OX40 agonist ivuxolimab. The rearrangement uses TRBV6-5 and TRBJ1-4, with TRBD1 matching 8 bases. The clonotype comes from an adult with an advanced solid tumor such as melanoma, head and neck, liver or kidney cancer. CDR3 protein: CASSYSRQGYEKLFF. The CDR3 bases are TGTGCCAGCAGTTACTCAAGACAGGGGTATGAAAAACTGTTTTTT.